This T cell receptor beta chain was observed in a study of blood T cell repertoires in COVID-19. Study summary: The origin of the acute and convalescent COVID-19 samples was the United States, Italy and Spain.

Assay: immunoSEQ multiplex PCR; the TCRdb copy retains only in-frame clones and omits some. This table has about 89,000 clones, approximately 89% appearing once. The sequenced sample consisted of peripheral blood. The receptor's source is a human donor with active COVID-19. The donor label of this sample is uncertain.

The CDR3 bases are TGTGCCAGCAGTTTACGGACAGGGGCCACCGACGATGAGCAGTTCTTC. It specifies CASSLRTGATDDEQFF. The chain is built from TRBV28 and TRBJ2-1; 9 positions match TRBD1. Trimming took 2 bases from V and 8 from J; bases not matched to a gene: 10. The CDR3 runs 16 residues. CDR1 and CDR2 from the germline V gene are MDHEN and SYDVKM.